These 29 T cell receptor beta chains came from one sample sequenced in a study of blood T cell repertoires in COVID-19. Assay: immunoSEQ multiplex PCR; the TCRdb copy retains only in-frame clones and omits some. The sample lists roughly 200,000 clones; approximately 85% were seen once. Sequencing input: peripheral blood. The receptors originated from an older woman with acute or convalescent COVID-19.

This clone was seen only a few times. The same CDR3 is also encoded by other DNA sequences in this sample. This sequence joins TRBV19 and TRBJ1-5, with TRBD1 as a possible D gene (5 bases). V was cut by 5 bases and J by 0 bases, with 11 bases left in between. The CDR3 has 15 amino acids. CDR1 is LNHDA, CDR2 SQIVND, per germline (reference sequence). The CDR3 reads CASSRQSLSNQPQHF. CDR3 DNA sequence: TGTGCCAGTAGTCGACAGTCTCTTAGCAATCAGCCCCAGCATTTT.

The sample holds a few counts of this clone. The chain joins TRBV11-3 to TRBJ2-2; 9 bases agree with TRBD2. From germline, CDR1 is SGHNT and CDR2 YENEEA. CDR3 size: 17 residues. J gave up 2 bases and V 4 bases, and 8 bases lay outside the gene matches. CDR3 DNA sequence: TGTGCCAGCAGCTCCGCCCCACTAGCGGGTAACACCGGGGAGCTGTTTTTT. The encoded protein is CASSSAPLAGNTGELFF.

This clone was recorded a few times. The chain uses TRBV27 and TRBJ2-2; TRBD2 matches at 7 bases. V lost 5 bases and J lost 5; bases outside the gene matches: 8. There are 15 residues in the CDR3. Germline V gene lookup returns CDR1 MNHEY and CDR2 SMNVEV (reference sequence). The CDR3 sequence is CASSLYTSATGELFF. Written as DNA, the CDR3 is TGTGCCAGCAGTCTCTATACTAGCGCGACCGGGGAGCTGTTTTTT.

This sequence joins TRBV7-2 and TRBJ2-1; no clear D gene. This CDR3 is 15 amino acids long. Germline V gene lookup returns CDR1 SGHTA and CDR2 FQGNSA. V was trimmed by 1 base and J by 0 bases, leaving 7 bases between them. DNA for the CDR3: TGTGCCAGCAGCTTAGGCGCTTTCTCCTACAATGAGCAGTTCTTC. It codes for CASSLGAFSYNEQFF. The full variable domain, its missing parts supplied by reference TRBV7-2 and TRBJ2-1, is GAGVSQSPSNKVTEKGKDVELRCDPISGHTALYWYRQSLGQGLEFLIYFQGNSAPDKSGLPSDRFSAERTGGSVSTLTIQRTQQEDSAVYLCASSLGAFSYNEQFFGPGTRLTVL.

Remarks on this clone: Within the sample, other DNA sequences also encode this same CDR3. The chain combines TRBV2 with TRBJ1-5; maybe TRBD1 (6 bases). The CDR3 sequence is 14 residues long. Germline V CDR1 and CDR2: SNHLY, FYNNEI. Trimming shortened V by 3 bases and J by 7 bases, and 13 bases separated the two germline ends. The CDR3 nucleotides read TGTGCCAGCAGTGACAGGGGCGTTGGACAGCCCCAGCATTTT. Its protein product is CASSDRGVGQPQHF.

The rearrangement links TRBV5-1 to TRBJ2-5; D gene uncertain. The CDR3 is 14 residues long. Per the germline V gene, CDR1 is SGHRS and CDR2 is YFSETQ. V was pared by 0 bases and J by 2 bases, with 8 bases between. CDR3: CASSLGVLQETQYF. CDR3 bases: TGCGCCAGCAGCTTGGGAGTCTTACAAGAGACCCAGTACTTC. Looking up the rest from reference TRBV5-1 and TRBJ2-5 gives the full variable domain: KAGVTQTPRYLIKTRGQQVTLSCSPISGHRSVSWYQQTPGQGLQFLFEYFSETQRNKGNFPGRFSGRQFSNSRSEMNVSTLELGDSALYLCASSLGVLQETQYFGPGTRLLVL.

This clone was picked up a small number of times. This chain links TRBV5-1 with TRBJ1-1, with D possibly matching TRBD1 (5 bases). The CDR3 length is 14 residues. The ends were cut back, 1 base at V and 0 bases at J, with 7 bases in the middle. The germline gives CDR1 SGHRS, CDR2 YFSETQ. CDR3 coding DNA: TGCGCCAGCAGCTTGCAGGGCATGAACACTGAAGCTTTCTTT. It is translated as CASSLQGMNTEAFF.

The chain employs TRBV29-1 and TRBJ1-2, with 8 bases identical to TRBD1. Trimming cost V 4 bases and J 7 bases; bases outside gene matches: 8. Germline V gene data show CDR1 as SQVTM and CDR2 as ANQGSEA. The CDR3 loop spans 13 amino acids. This chain's CDR3 is CSVAQGVWSGYTF. CDR3 nucleotide sequence: TGCAGCGTTGCACAGGGGGTGTGGAGTGGCTACACCTTC.

This chain connects TRBV27 to TRBJ1-5, with D perhaps matching TRBD1 (6 bases). The CDR3 sequence is 13 residues long. Trimming removed 4 bases at V and 5 bases at J, with 9 bases between. Germline CDR1 MNHEY, CDR2 SMNVEV (reference sequence). Here the CDR3 DNA reads TGTGCCAGCAGTTCACAGGGTTATCAGCCCCAGCATTTT. Amino acid sequence: CASSSQGYQPQHF.

The chain uses TRBV28 and TRBJ1-3; 7 bases agree with TRBD1. CDR1 and CDR2 from the germline V gene are MDHEN and SYDVKM. J was trimmed by 0 bases and V by 5 bases; bases with no gene match: 4. The CDR3 is 15 residues long. The CDR3 region is CASSIRDSSGNTIYF. The CDR3 DNA follows: TGTGCCAGCAGTATAAGGGACAGCTCTGGAAACACCATATATTTT.

This rearrangement joins TRBV5-1 to TRBJ2-7; 9 nucleotides agree with TRBD1. CDR3 size: 14 residues. The germline V gene encodes CDR1 SGHRS and CDR2 YFSETQ. With V trimmed by 4 bases and J by 6 bases, 8 bases remained unmatched. This CDR3 reads CASSRGTGYIEQYF. CDR3 coding DNA: TGCGCCAGCAGCCGGGGGACAGGGTACATCGAGCAGTACTTC.

The rearrangement joins TRBV7-9 to TRBJ1-1; weak D call: TRBD1 (5 bases). The V and J ends lost 5 bases and 1 base respectively, with 11 bases between them. The CDR3 has 14 amino acids. Germline values: CDR1 SEHNR, CDR2 FQNEAQ (reference sequence). Written as DNA, the CDR3 is TGTGCCAGCAGCCGGACACAGCGGAACACTGAAGCTTTCTTT. Encoded protein: CASSRTQRNTEAFF.

The chain carries TRBV3-1 (or the pseudogene TRBV3-2) and TRBJ1-2; D uncertain. V was pared by 1 base and J by 2 bases, with 5 bases between. Germline V gene sequence: CDR1 LGHDT, CDR2 YNNKEL (reference sequence). There are 13 residues in the CDR3. CDR3 sequence reads: CASSQAINYGYTF. CDR3 DNA sequence: TGTGCCAGCAGCCAAGCCATCAACTATGGCTACACCTTC.

The genes are TRBV5-1 and TRBJ2-3; tentative D call: TRBD2 (6 bases). V was pared by 5 bases and J by 3 bases, with 13 bases between. CDR1 is SGHRS, CDR2 YFSETQ, per germline. This CDR3 has 14 amino acids. CDR3 sequence (DNA): TGCGCCAGCAGGTTACGTAGCGGAACAGATACGCAGTATTTT. Protein sequence: CASRLRSGTDTQYF.

The CDR3 DNA reads TGTGCCATCAGTCAGGGTTTTAATGAAAAACTGTTTTTT. Translating it yields CAISQGFNEKLFF. The J gene is TRBJ1-4, the V gene TRBV10-3, with D perhaps TRBD1 (5 bases). Per germline, CDR1 ENHRY and CDR2 SYGVKD. Trimming removed 5 bases at V and 4 bases at J, with 8 bases between. This CDR3 contains 13 residues.

This sequence joins TRBV18 and TRBJ2-2, with 9 nucleotides matching TRBD1. Looked up from germline, CDR1 is KGHSH and CDR2 is LQKENI. The CDR3 has 15 amino acids. Germline trimming cut 6 bases from V and 2 bases from J; bases unmatched to any gene: 4. The CDR3 protein is CASSTGQGNTGELFF. CDR3 DNA: TGTGCCAGCTCTACGGGACAGGGTAACACCGGGGAGCTGTTTTTT.

The table lists this clone with a count of one. The genes are TRBV7-9 and TRBJ1-6; no clear D. Germline values: CDR1 SEHNR, CDR2 FQNEAQ (reference sequence). The CDR3 is 16 residues long. V lost 1 base and J 8 bases, leaving 15 bases between the germline ends. The CDR3 nucleotides read TGTGCCAGCAGCTTAGTTCACCCCCGGCAGGATTCACCCCTCCACTTT. Translated: CASSLVHPRQDSPLHF.

J is TRBJ2-1 and V is TRBV14, with D tentatively TRBD2 (6 bases). The V and J ends lost 6 bases and 4 bases respectively, with 10 bases between them. The CDR3 consists of 13 residues. Germline V gene lookup returns CDR1 SGHDN and CDR2 FVKESK. The CDR3 sequence: CASRGDFYNEQFF. The CDR3 DNA reads as TGTGCCAGCAGGGGGGACTTTTACAATGAGCAGTTCTTC.

The chain carries TRBV15 and TRBJ1-2, with TRBD1 matching over 7 bases. CDR3 length: 14 residues. Germline CDR1 and CDR2: LNHNV and YYDKDF (reference sequence). Trimming removed 0 bases from V and 6 bases from J; junction bases left unmatched: 4. The CDR3 reads CATSRDQGVDGYTF. The CDR3 DNA follows: TGTGCCACCAGCAGAGATCAGGGGGTGGATGGCTACACCTTC.

The table lists this clone with a few counts. This chain links TRBV10-3 with TRBJ2-3; 14 bases match TRBD2. Unmatched junction bases numbered 4, after V lost 5 bases and J lost 6 bases. The CDR3 runs 15 residues. CDR1 ENHRY and CDR2 SYGVKD come from the germline V gene. CDR3 nucleotides: TGTGCCATCAGTCCGACTAGCGGGAGGGCCGATACGCAGTATTTT. Residues: CAISPTSGRADTQYF.

V usage is TRBV15 and J usage is TRBJ1-2; a weak D match, TRBD1 (5 bases). Germline loops: CDR1 LNHNV, CDR2 YYDKDF (reference sequence). Trimming pared 8 bases from V and 3 bases from J, leaving 16 bases between. The CDR3 extends over 14 amino acids. The CDR3 loop is CATQQGRRDYGYTF. Here the CDR3 DNA reads TGTGCCACCCAGCAGGGTCGGCGCGACTATGGCTACACCTTC. The variable domain in full, completed from reference TRBV15 and TRBJ1-2, reads DAMVIQNPRYQVTQFGKPVTLSCSQTLNHNVMYWYQQKSSQAPKLLFHYYDKDFNNEADTPDNFQSRRPNTSFCFLDIRSPGLGDTAMYLCATQQGRRDYGYTFGSGTRLTVV.

V gene TRBV12-3 or TRBV12-4 combines with J gene TRBJ2-7; 8 positions agree with TRBD2. V lost 6 bases, J lost 7 bases, and 2 bases stayed unmatched. The CDR3 extends over 11 amino acids. The CDR3 nucleotides are TGTGCCAGCAGGTCGGGGGGGGAGCAGTACTTC. Its translation is CASRSGGEQYF.

This clone was seen only once. V usage is TRBV7-9 and J usage is TRBJ1-4, with D possibly being TRBD1 (6 bases). The germline V gene encodes CDR1 SEHNR and CDR2 FQNEAQ (reference sequence). Trimming took 5 bases from V and 2 from J, leaving 15 bases between them. The CDR3 consists of 16 residues. The CDR3 is CASSPFGQTTNEKLFF. CDR3 DNA: TGTGCCAGCAGCCCCTTTGGACAGACGACTAATGAAAAACTGTTTTTT.

V and J are TRBV18 and TRBJ2-5; the D gene is possibly TRBD1 (5 bases). V gave up 3 bases and J gave up 4 bases, with 18 bases separating them. The CDR3 length is 16 residues. Germline-derived CDR1 and CDR2 are KGHSH and LQKENI. CDR3 loop: CASSPQGTLKGETQYF. The CDR3 DNA follows: TGTGCCAGCTCACCGCAGGGCACCTTGAAAGGAGAGACCCAGTACTTC.

This clone was observed a few times. This chain joins TRBV18 and TRBJ1-5; D ambiguous. The germline gives CDR1 KGHSH, CDR2 LQKENI. V lost 4 bases and J lost 2, with 15 bases in between. The CDR3 loop spans 16 amino acids. The CDR3 DNA sequence: TGTGCCAGCTCACACACCGGAGGAGGTCGCAATCAGCCCCAGCATTTT. It yields the protein CASSHTGGGRNQPQHF.

The rearrangement joins TRBV13 to TRBJ1-4, with 7 nucleotides matching TRBD1. Per the germline V gene, CDR1 is PRHDT and CDR2 is FYEKMQ (reference sequence). Trimming at V came to 4 bases and at J to 5 bases, leaving 7 bases not matched to a gene. The CDR3 sequence is 15 residues long. The CDR3, as DNA: TGTGCCAGCAGCTCGACAGGGCTCCAGAATGAAAAACTGTTTTTT. As protein: CASSSTGLQNEKLFF.

J is TRBJ2-5 and V is TRBV7-3; a weak D match, TRBD2 (6 bases). Trimming left V 0 bases short and J 5 bases short, with 13 bases between. The germline V gene encodes CDR1 SGHTA and CDR2 FQGTGA. This CDR3 spans 15 amino acids. The DNA of the CDR3 is TGTGCCAGCAGCTTAACGAATGGCCGGGGGGAGACCCAGTACTTC. Its translation is CASSLTNGRGETQYF. The full variable domain, in which reference TRBV7-3 and TRBJ2-5 provide the parts outside the CDR3, is GAGVSQTPSNKVTEKGKYVELRCDPISGHTALYWYRQSLGQGPEFLIYFQGTGAADDSGLPNDRFFAVRPEGSVSTLKIQRTERGDSAVYLCASSLTNGRGETQYFGPGTRLLVL.

The chain couples TRBV19 to TRBJ2-1; 7 bases match TRBD1. The V and J ends lost 5 bases and 2 bases, in that order; junction bases with no gene match: 9. Looked up from germline, CDR1 is LNHDA and CDR2 is SQIVND (reference sequence). The CDR3 runs to 16 residues. CDR3 region: CASSVAEGTAYNEQFF. In DNA form, the CDR3 reads TGTGCCAGTAGTGTAGCTGAGGGGACAGCCTACAATGAGCAGTTCTTC.

V usage is TRBV9 and J usage is TRBJ1-3; D remains ambiguous. Trimming removed 2 bases at V and 0 bases at J, with 12 bases between. Germline-derived CDR1 and CDR2 are SGDLS and YYNGEE. The CDR3 totals 16 residues. The CDR3 sequence: CASSVSGEASGNTIYF. Here the CDR3 DNA reads TGTGCCAGCAGCGTGTCCGGAGAGGCCTCTGGAAACACCATATATTTT.